This T cell receptor beta chain was sequenced during a study of regulatory T cells in long-lasting Graves disease. This clonotype was counted ten times or more. This sample's time point: newly diagnosed GD, antithyroid drugs for less than 3 months. PBMCs provided the RNA from which the TCR library was made. The TCR beta library used iRepertoire HTBI primers with Arm-PCR amplification of CDR3. One entry per CDR3 protein results from TCRdb running MiXCR on the multiplex PCR reads. Among about 530,000 distinct CDR3 sequences listed, around 16% were seen once. This CDR3 is 14 amino acids long. CDR1 and CDR2 (germline): SNHLY, FYNNEI. The V end was cut by 9 bases, the J end by 2 bases, with 16 bases between. These same records also appear under a second study, on T cells in Graves' hyperthyroidism and ophthalmopathy. This second report adds: Classification by a 13 V-J model distinguished ophthalmopathy from stable hyperthyroidism. Model-based prediction identified ophthalmopathy a median roughly six months prior to its onset.

The sequence was collected from a woman aged 35-65 years with Graves disease. This chain uses TRBV2 with TRBJ1-1; a weak D match, TRBD1 (5 bases). Specimen: peripheral blood mononuclear cells (PBMCs), collected at new diagnosis, from a patient treated with antithyroid drugs. The CDR3, as DNA: TGTGCCAGTCGGGCAGGGAACCTCAACACTGAAGCTTTCTTT. Its translation: CASRAGNLNTEAFF.